This T cell receptor beta chain comes out of a study of T cell repertoires in cytomegalovirus infection. This clonotype has ten or more counts. TCRdb used MiXCR to reprocess the reads, holding one entry per CDR3 protein. The sample shows around 530,000 distinct CDR3 sequences, about 26% of them seen only once. Germline V CDR1 and CDR2: SEHNR, FQNEAQ (reference sequence). Trimming removed 1 base at V and 3 bases at J, with 6 bases between. There are 14 residues in the CDR3. The V and J genes are TRBV7-9 and TRBJ2-2; D gene ambiguous. Sequenced sample: PBMCs. The source is a human donor in good health (CMV status not recorded). Some clones in this sample may be carry-over from other donors' samples. This chain's CDR3 is CASSLVLDTGELFF. In DNA form, the CDR3 reads TGTGCCAGCAGCTTAGTGCTCGACACCGGGGAGCTGTTTTTT.